The 25 T cell receptor beta chains given below trace back to one sample, sequenced in a study of blood T cell repertoires in COVID-19. Some clones are missing from TCRdb's copy, which holds only in-frame ones; the method was immunoSEQ multiplex PCR. The profile shows around 100,000 clones, roughly 87% of them singletons. Sequencing was performed on peripheral blood. The receptors were sampled from a man aged 45-60 years with active COVID-19.

The chain joins TRBV2 to TRBJ1-2, with D unresolved. V gave up 3 bases and J gave up 6 bases, with 5 bases separating them. Germline loops: CDR1 SNHLY, CDR2 FYNNEI. The CDR3 has 11 residues. The CDR3 coding sequence is TGTGCCAGCAGTGAGGTAGATGGCTACACCTTC. Amino acid sequence: CASSEVDGYTF.

V is TRBV6-2 or TRBV6-3 and J is TRBJ2-3; D gene ambiguous. The germline V and J ends were trimmed by 2 bases and 0 bases, with 9 bases remaining between them. Germline CDR1 reads MNHEY; CDR2 reads SVGEGT. The CDR3 consists of 15 residues. The CDR3 protein is CASSYLLTSTDTQYF. The CDR3 nucleotides read TGTGCCAGCAGTTACCTCCTGACTAGCACAGATACGCAGTATTTT.

The chain uses TRBV5-4 and TRBJ1-2, with D possibly matching TRBD1 (6 bases). The V and J ends lost 0 bases and 4 bases respectively, with 16 bases between them. The CDR3 sequence is 16 residues long. Germline V lookup: CDR1 SGHNT, CDR2 YYREEE (reference sequence). The CDR3 spells CASSLGSGEGRYGYTF. The CDR3 nucleotides read TGTGCCAGCAGCTTGGGGTCAGGGGAGGGCCGCTATGGCTACACCTTC.

The chain combines TRBV6-5 with TRBJ1-1, with D maybe TRBD1 (5 bases). With 8 bases removed from V and 1 base from J, the gap between germline ends came to 14 bases. The CDR3 spans 14 residues. Germline-derived CDR1 and CDR2 are MNHEY and SVGAGI. The CDR3 DNA is TGTGCCAGCCGGGGGGAACAGCAGAACACTGAAGCTTTCTTT. It yields the protein CASRGEQQNTEAFF.

The J gene is TRBJ2-1, the V gene TRBV4-1; 9 nucleotides match TRBD2. The germline V gene encodes CDR1 MGHRA and CDR2 YSYEKL. V gave up 3 bases and J gave up 6 bases; unmatched junction bases: 12. This CDR3 comprises 17 residues. CDR3 loop: CASSQGPAGGLSNEQFF. The CDR3 bases are TGCGCCAGCAGCCAGGGGCCTGCGGGGGGGCTGAGCAATGAGCAGTTCTTC.

The chain is built from TRBV5-1 and TRBJ2-7; tentatively, D is TRBD2 (6 bases). The CDR3 is 14 amino acids. CDR1 and CDR2 from the germline V gene are SGHRS and YFSETQ. V was shortened by 4 bases and J by 0 bases, with 11 bases between the two germline ends. The CDR3 loop reads CASSAGLPSYEQYF. The CDR3 DNA is TGCGCCAGCAGCGCGGGACTTCCCTCCTACGAGCAGTACTTC.

The rearrangement joins TRBV5-6 to TRBJ2-2; maybe TRBD2 (6 bases). The CDR3 spans 15 residues. Germline V gene data show CDR1 as SGHDT and CDR2 as YYEEEE. Trimming took 2 bases from V and 2 from J, leaving 10 bases between them. The CDR3 is CASSFGGTNTGELFF. The CDR3 bases are TGTGCCAGCAGCTTCGGGGGAACTAACACCGGGGAGCTGTTTTTT. The whole variable domain, remainder taken from reference TRBV5-6 and TRBJ2-2, is DAGVTQSPTHLIKTRGQQVTLRCSPKSGHDTVSWYQQALGQGPQFIFQYYEEEERQRGNFPDRFSGHQFPNYSSELNVNALLLGDSALYLCASSFGGTNTGELFFGEGSRLTVL.

This clone turned up a few times. The chain has TRBV18 and TRBJ2-7, with a possible D match to TRBD2 (6 bases). The germline V and J ends were trimmed by 0 bases and 3 bases, with 12 bases remaining between them. CDR1 and CDR2 (germline): KGHSH, LQKENI. The CDR3 consists of 15 residues. Here the CDR3 reads CASSPPGRGGYEQYF. DNA of the CDR3: TGTGCCAGCTCACCACCGGGACGGGGAGGCTACGAGCAGTACTTC.

This chain joins TRBV29-1 and TRBJ1-2, with 11 bases aligning to TRBD1. The germline CDR1 and CDR2 sequences are SQVTM and ANQGSEA. J gave up 6 bases and V 6 bases, and 3 bases lay outside the gene matches. The CDR3 sequence is 12 residues long. This chain's CDR3 is CSVDRGRDGYTF. CDR3 sequence (DNA): TGCAGCGTGGACAGGGGGCGAGATGGCTACACCTTC.

The chain joins TRBV11-2 to TRBJ1-6; TRBD1 matches 8 bases. Germline V gene sequence: CDR1 SGHAT, CDR2 FQNNGV. The V segment lost 3 bases and the J segment 9 bases; nucleotides outside the gene matches: 4. This CDR3 contains 14 residues. CDR3 in DNA: TGTGCCAGCAGCTTGTTTACAGGGGGTTCACCCCTCCACTTT. Translating gives CASSLFTGGSPLHF.

The J gene is TRBJ1-2, the V gene TRBV28; 9 bases map to TRBD1. This CDR3 has 14 residues. V dropped 5 bases and J dropped 4; count of bases not matched to a gene: 5. Germline-derived CDR1 and CDR2 are MDHEN and SYDVKM. The CDR3 sequence is CASSQGQGSYGYTF. CDR3 nucleotides: TGTGCCAGCAGTCAAGGACAGGGGAGCTATGGCTACACCTTC.

The chain recombines TRBV5-5 with TRBJ1-1; D is uncertain. Trimming shortened V by 3 bases and J by 2 bases, and 11 bases separated the two germline ends. Germline CDR1 SGHKS, CDR2 YYEKEE (reference sequence). The CDR3 contains 14 residues. The CDR3 nucleotides read TGTGCCAGCAGCTCCATGAGAGTAAACACTGAAGCTTTCTTT. This translates into CASSSMRVNTEAFF. The whole variable domain, remainder taken from reference TRBV5-5 and TRBJ1-1, is DAGVTQSPTHLIKTRGQQVTLRCSPISGHKSVSWYQQVLGQGPQFIFQYYEKEERGRGNFPDRFSARQFPNYSSELNVNALLLGDSALYLCASSSMRVNTEAFFGQGTRLTVV.

Written as DNA, the CDR3 is TGTGCCAGCAGCCCGAGGACAGCCGGAGAAGCTTTCTTT. Encoded protein: CASSPRTAGEAFF. The chain has TRBV7-2 and TRBJ1-1, with D possibly TRBD1 on 6 matching bases. The CDR3 extends over 13 amino acids. Deletions cut 5 bases from V and 8 bases from J, with 15 bases between. Germline lookup yields CDR1 SGHTA and CDR2 FQGNSA.

This chain connects TRBV4-2 to TRBJ2-5; 10 nucleotides match TRBD1. The V and J ends lost 1 base and 5 bases, in that order; junction bases with no gene match: 4. The CDR3 sequence is 15 residues long. Germline CDR1 reads LGHNA; CDR2 reads YNFKEQ. The CDR3 bases are TGTGCCAGCAGCCAAGGGACAGGGGGTAGGGAGACCCAGTACTTC. Translating gives CASSQGTGGRETQYF.

This chain links TRBV5-6 with TRBJ1-2; D is undetermined. V lost 6 bases to trimming and J lost 2 bases, with 20 bases between them. Germline V CDR1 and CDR2: SGHDT, YYEEEE. This CDR3 has 16 residues. The chain's CDR3 is CASTTGDGVRNYGYTF. CDR3 coding DNA: TGTGCCAGCACCACGGGAGACGGGGTGCGGAACTATGGCTACACCTTC.

This sequence joins TRBV7-8 and TRBJ1-5; the D gene is possibly TRBD1 (6 bases). From germline, CDR1 is SGHVS and CDR2 FQNEAQ. The CDR3 runs 17 residues. V was clipped by 4 bases and J by 3 bases, with 19 bases between them. The CDR3 nucleotides are TGTGCCAGCAGCTCGAACGGAGCCCAGGGGTACAATCAGCCCCAGCATTTT. This gives the protein CASSSNGAQGYNQPQHF.

The rearrangement uses TRBV7-8 and TRBJ2-1; weak D call: TRBD2 (5 bases). This CDR3 is built from 15 residues. Germline CDR1 reads SGHVS; CDR2 reads FQNEAQ. V was pared by 4 bases and J by 4 bases, with 14 bases between. The CDR3 sequence is CASSSRGFGYNEQFF. CDR3 nucleotides: TGTGCCAGCAGCTCCCGGGGTTTCGGGTACAATGAGCAGTTCTTC.

This clone was seen just once. The J gene is TRBJ2-6, the V gene TRBV5-6; a weak D match, TRBD2 (6 bases). Germline V gives CDR1 SGHDT, CDR2 YYEEEE. The CDR3 has 18 amino acids. V was shortened by 0 bases and J by 0 bases, with 13 bases between the two germline ends. This CDR3 reads CASSLGRGVLSGANVLTF. Here the CDR3 DNA reads TGTGCCAGCAGCTTGGGGAGGGGCGTACTCTCTGGGGCCAACGTCCTGACTTTC.

The genes are TRBV9 and TRBJ1-6, with D perhaps TRBD1 (6 bases). Germline CDR1 SGDLS, CDR2 YYNGEE. The CDR3 is 15 amino acids. The V gene lost 0 bases and the J gene lost 9 bases, with 13 bases spanning the gap. CDR3 protein: CASSVGNRDLSPLHF. CDR3 sequence (DNA): TGTGCCAGCAGCGTAGGCAACAGGGACCTTTCACCCCTCCACTTT.

The table lists this clone with a count of one. This chain joins TRBV29-1 and TRBJ1-1; the match to TRBD1 covers 9 bases. Germline lookup yields CDR1 SQVTM and CDR2 ANQGSEA. After removal of 6 bases from V and 4 bases from J, the junction contained 3 bases not matched to a gene. The CDR3 consists of 12 residues. CDR3 nucleotide sequence: TGCAGCGTGGAGACAGGGGGCACTGAAGCTTTCTTT. It translates to CSVETGGTEAFF. Full variable domain (remainder filled in from reference TRBV29-1 and TRBJ1-1): SAVISQKPSRDICQRGTSLTIQCQVDSQVTMMFWYRQQPGQSLTLIATANQGSEATYESGFVIDKFPISRPNLTFSTLTVSNMSPEDSSIYLCSVETGGTEAFFGQGTRLTVV.

The chain combines TRBV4-2 with TRBJ1-2, with 10 nucleotides matching TRBD1. The CDR3 has 15 residues. Germline V CDR1 and CDR2: LGHNA, YNFKEQ. Unmatched junction bases numbered 9, after V lost 5 bases and J lost 6 bases. The CDR3 reads CASSEYWDRGDGYTF. CDR3 coding DNA: TGTGCCAGCAGCGAGTATTGGGACAGGGGAGATGGCTACACCTTC.

The chain couples TRBV11-2 to TRBJ2-7, with D possibly TRBD1 on 5 matching bases. Germline V gives CDR1 SGHAT, CDR2 FQNNGV. V was pared by 0 bases and J by 2 bases, with 8 bases between. The CDR3 extends over 14 amino acids. The CDR3 loop is CASSLDSTAYEQYF. The CDR3 DNA reads as TGTGCCAGCAGCTTAGATTCGACAGCCTACGAGCAGTACTTC.

The chain recombines TRBV7-3 with TRBJ1-2; 9 bases line up with TRBD1. The CDR3 contains 16 residues. Germline CDR1 reads SGHTA; CDR2 reads FQGTGA. J gave up 2 bases and V 5 bases, and 9 bases lay outside the gene matches. The chain's CDR3 is CASSPTWDRVNYGYTF. In nucleotides, the CDR3 is TGTGCCAGCAGCCCAACCTGGGACAGGGTAAACTATGGCTACACCTTC.

The V call is TRBV30, the J call TRBJ1-2; no definite D call. This CDR3 has 13 residues. Germline loops: CDR1 GTSNPN, CDR2 SVGIG (reference sequence). V was pared by 4 bases and J by 9 bases, with 18 bases between. As DNA, the CDR3 is TGTGCCTGGACAGGCTCACCTTCTGATCGCTACACCTTC. Protein: CAWTGSPSDRYTF.

In its sample, this clone was seen once. The chain uses TRBV10-3 and TRBJ2-7; 7 bases fit TRBD1. CDR1 and CDR2 (germline): ENHRY, SYGVKD. The CDR3 contains 14 residues. After removal of 4 bases from V and 5 bases from J, the junction contained 8 bases not matched to a gene. The CDR3 reads CAISATGDIDEQYF. DNA for the CDR3: TGTGCCATCAGTGCTACAGGGGACATCGACGAGCAGTACTTC.